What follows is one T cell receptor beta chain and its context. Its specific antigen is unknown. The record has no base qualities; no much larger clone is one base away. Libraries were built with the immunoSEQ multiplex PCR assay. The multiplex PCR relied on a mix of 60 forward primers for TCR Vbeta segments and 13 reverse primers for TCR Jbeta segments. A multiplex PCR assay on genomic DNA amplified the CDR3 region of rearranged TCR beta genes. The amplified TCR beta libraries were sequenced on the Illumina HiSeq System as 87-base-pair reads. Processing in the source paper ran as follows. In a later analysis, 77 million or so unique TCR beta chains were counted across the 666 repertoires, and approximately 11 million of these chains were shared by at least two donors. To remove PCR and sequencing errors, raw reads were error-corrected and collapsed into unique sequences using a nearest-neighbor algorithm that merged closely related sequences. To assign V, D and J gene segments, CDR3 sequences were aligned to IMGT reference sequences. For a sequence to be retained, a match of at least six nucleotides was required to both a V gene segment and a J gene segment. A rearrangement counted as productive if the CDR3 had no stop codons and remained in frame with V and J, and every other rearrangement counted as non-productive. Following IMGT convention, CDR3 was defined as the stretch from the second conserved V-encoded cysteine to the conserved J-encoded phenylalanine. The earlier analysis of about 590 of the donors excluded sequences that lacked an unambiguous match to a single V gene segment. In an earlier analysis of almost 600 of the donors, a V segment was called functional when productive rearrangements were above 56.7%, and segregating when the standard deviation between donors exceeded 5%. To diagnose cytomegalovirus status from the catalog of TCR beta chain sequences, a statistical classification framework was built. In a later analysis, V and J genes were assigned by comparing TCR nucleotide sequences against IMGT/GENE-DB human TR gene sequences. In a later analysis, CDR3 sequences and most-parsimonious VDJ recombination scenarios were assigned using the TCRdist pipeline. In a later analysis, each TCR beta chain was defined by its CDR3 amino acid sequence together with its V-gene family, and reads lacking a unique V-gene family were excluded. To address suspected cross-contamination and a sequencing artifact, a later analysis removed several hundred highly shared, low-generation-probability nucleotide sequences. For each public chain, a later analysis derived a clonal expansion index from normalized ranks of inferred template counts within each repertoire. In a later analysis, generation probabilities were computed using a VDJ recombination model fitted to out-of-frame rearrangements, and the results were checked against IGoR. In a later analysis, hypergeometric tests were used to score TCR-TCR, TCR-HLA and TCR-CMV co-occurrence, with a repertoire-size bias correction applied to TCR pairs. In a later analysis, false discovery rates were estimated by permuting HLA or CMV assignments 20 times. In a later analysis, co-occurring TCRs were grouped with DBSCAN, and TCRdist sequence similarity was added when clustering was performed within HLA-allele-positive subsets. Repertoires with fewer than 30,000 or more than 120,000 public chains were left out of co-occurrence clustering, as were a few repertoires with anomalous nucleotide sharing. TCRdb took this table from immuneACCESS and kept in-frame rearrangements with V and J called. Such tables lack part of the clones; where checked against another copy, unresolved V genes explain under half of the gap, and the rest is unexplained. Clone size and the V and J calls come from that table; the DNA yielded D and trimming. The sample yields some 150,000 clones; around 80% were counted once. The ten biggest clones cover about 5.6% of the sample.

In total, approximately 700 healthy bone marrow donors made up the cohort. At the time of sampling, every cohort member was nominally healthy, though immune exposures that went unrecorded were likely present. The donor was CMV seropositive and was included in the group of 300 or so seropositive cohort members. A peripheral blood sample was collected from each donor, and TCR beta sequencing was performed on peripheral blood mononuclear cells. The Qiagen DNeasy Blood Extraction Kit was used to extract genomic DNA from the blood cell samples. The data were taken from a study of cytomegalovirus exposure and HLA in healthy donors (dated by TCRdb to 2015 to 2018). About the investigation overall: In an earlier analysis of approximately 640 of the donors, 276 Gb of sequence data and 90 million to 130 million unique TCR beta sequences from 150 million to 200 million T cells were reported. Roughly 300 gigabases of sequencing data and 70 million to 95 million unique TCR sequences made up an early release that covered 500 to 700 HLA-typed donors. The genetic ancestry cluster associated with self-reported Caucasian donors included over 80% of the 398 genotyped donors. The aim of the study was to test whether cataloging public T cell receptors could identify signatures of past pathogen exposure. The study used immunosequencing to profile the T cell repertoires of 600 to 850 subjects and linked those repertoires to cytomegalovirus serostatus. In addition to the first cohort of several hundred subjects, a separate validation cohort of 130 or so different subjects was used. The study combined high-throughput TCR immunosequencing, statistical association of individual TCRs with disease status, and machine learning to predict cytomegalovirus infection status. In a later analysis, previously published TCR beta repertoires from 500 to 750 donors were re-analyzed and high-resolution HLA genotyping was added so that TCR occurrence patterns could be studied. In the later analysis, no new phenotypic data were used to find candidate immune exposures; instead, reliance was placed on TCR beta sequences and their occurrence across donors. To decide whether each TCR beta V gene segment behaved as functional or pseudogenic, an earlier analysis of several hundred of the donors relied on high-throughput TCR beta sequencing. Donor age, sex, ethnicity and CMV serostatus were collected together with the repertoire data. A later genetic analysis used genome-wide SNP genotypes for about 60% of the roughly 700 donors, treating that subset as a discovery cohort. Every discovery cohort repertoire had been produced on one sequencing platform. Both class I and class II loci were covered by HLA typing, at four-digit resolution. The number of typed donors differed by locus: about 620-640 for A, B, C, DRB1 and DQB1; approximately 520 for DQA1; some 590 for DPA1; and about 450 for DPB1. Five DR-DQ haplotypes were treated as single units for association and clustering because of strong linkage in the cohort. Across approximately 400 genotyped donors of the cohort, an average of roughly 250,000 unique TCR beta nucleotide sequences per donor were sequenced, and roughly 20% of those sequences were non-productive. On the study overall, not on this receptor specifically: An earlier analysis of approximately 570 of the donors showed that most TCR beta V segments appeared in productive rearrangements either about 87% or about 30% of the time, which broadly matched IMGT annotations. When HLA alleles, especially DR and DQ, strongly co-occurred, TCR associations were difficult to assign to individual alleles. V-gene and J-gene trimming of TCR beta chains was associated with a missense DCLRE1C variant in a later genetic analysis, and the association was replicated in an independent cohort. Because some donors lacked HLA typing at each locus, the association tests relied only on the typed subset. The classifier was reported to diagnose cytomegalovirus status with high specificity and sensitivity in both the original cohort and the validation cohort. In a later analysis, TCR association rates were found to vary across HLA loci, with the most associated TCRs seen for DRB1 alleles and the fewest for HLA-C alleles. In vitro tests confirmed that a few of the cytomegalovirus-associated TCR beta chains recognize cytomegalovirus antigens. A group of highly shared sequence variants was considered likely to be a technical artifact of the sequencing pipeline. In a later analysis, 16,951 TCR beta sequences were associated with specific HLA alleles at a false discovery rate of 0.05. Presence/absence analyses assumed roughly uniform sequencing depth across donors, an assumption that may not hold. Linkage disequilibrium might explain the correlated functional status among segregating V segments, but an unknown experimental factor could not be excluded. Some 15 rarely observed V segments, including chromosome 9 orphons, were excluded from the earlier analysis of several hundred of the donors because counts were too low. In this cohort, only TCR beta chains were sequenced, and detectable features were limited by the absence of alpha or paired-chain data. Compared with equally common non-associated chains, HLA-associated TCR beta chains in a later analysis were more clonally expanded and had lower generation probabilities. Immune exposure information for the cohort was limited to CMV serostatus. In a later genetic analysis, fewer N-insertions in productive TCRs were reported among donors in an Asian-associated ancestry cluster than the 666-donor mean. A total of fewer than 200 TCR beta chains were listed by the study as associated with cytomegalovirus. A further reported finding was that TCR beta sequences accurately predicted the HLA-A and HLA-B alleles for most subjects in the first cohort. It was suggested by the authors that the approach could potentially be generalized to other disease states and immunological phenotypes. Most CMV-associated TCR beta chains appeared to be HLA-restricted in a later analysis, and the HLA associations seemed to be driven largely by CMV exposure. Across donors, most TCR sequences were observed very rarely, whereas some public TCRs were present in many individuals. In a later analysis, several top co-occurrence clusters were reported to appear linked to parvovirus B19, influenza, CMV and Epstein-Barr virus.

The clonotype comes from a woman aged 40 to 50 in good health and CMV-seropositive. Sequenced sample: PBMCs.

CDR3 loop: CSGRLAGGPSEQYF. The sequence in DNA is TGCAGCGGGCGACTAGCGGGAGGGCCTAGCGAGCAGTACTTC. The chain couples TRBV29-1 to TRBJ2-7; 14 nucleotides in the junction match TRBD2. V lost 7 bases and J lost 6 bases, and the count of bases not matched to a germline gene is 8. The germline V gene provides CDR1 SQVTM and CDR2 ANQGSEA. The CDR3 runs 14 amino acids, cysteine and phenylalanine included. CDR3 DNA is the only sequence kept; it has 42 bases, read in frame from the first base.